These 6 T cell receptor beta chains were sequenced from one sample in a study of T cell changes during pregnancy in multiple sclerosis. The assay was immunoSEQ multiplex PCR, and TCRdb's table has in-frame clones only and misses some. This sample has nearly 70,000 clones, with about 90% found just once. The source material was peripheral blood, sampled in the second trimester of pregnancy. These TCRs come from a female donor in good health, enrolled as a control in a pregnancy study.

CDR3: CASRPGSQETQYF. The CDR3 DNA reads as TGTGCCAGCAGGCCAGGGTCCCAAGAGACCCAGTACTTC. V usage is TRBV6-5 and J usage is TRBJ2-5, with D tentatively TRBD1 (5 bases). Looked up from germline, CDR1 is MNHEY and CDR2 is SVGAGI. The CDR3 contains 13 residues. Deletions cut 6 bases from V and 1 base from J, with 9 bases between.

The rearrangement links TRBV7-9 to TRBJ1-3; no clear D. This CDR3 contains 19 residues. CDR1 SEHNR and CDR2 FQNEAQ come from the germline V gene (reference sequence). The V gene lost 1 base and the J gene lost 0 bases, with 19 bases spanning the gap. The CDR3 coding sequence is TGTGCCAGCAGCTTAGACCCCCACCAGCGAAGGTACTCTGGAAACACCATATATTTT. Amino acids: CASSLDPHQRRYSGNTIYF.

The chain is built from TRBV9 and TRBJ1-2; D possibly corresponds to TRBD1 (6 bases). This CDR3 is 16 amino acids long. CDR1 and CDR2 from the germline V gene are SGDLS and YYNGEE. V lost 4 bases and J 2 bases, leaving 18 bases between the germline ends. The chain's CDR3 is CASSLQRTVGNYGYTF. The CDR3 DNA follows: TGTGCCAGCAGCCTTCAAAGGACAGTGGGGAACTATGGCTACACCTTC.

CDR3 sequence reads: CASSLGTGWEQYF. CDR3 bases: TGTGCCAGCAGTTTAGGGACAGGGTGGGAGCAGTACTTC. The chain couples TRBV27 to TRBJ2-7, with 9 bases that match TRBD1. The germline V gene has CDR1 MNHEY and CDR2 SMNVEV (reference sequence). CDR3 length: 13 amino acids. The J segment lost 7 bases and the V segment lost 2 bases, leaving 3 bases of the junction unmatched.

This clone was picked up one time. The CDR3: CASSSLLAGGPYEQFF. The CDR3 coding sequence is TGTGCCAGCAGTTCCCTACTAGCGGGAGGGCCGTATGAGCAGTTCTTC. This chain uses TRBV6-6 with TRBJ2-1, with TRBD2 identical over 13 bases. V shed 4 bases and J 8 bases; nucleotides not matched to a gene: 8. The germline gives CDR1 MNHNY, CDR2 SVGAGI (reference sequence). The CDR3 consists of 16 residues.

CDR3 sequence reads: CASSLESLSPAREQYF. The CDR3 DNA reads TGTGCCAGCAGCTTAGAGTCATTGTCGCCGGCGAGGGAGCAGTACTTC. The chain links TRBV11-3 to TRBJ2-7; D is unresolved. Germline V gene sequence: CDR1 SGHNT, CDR2 YENEEA. The CDR3 runs 16 residues. Trimming took 0 bases from V and 7 from J, leaving 19 bases between them.